This T cell receptor beta chain was observed in a study of Ad26.COV2.S vaccination and SARS-CoV-2 variants. The data were produced by immunoSEQ multiplex PCR, yet TCRdb's version contains in-frame clones alone and is incomplete. This table has about 480,000 clones, around 90% appearing once. Treatment reported: roughly 18 received Ad26.COV2.S at low or high dose, single or two shots; about 5 received placebo; per-sample allocation not given. At day 63 after the first vaccine or placebo injection, samples were drawn. This CDR3 comprises 15 residues. With 7 bases removed from V and 1 base from J, the gap between germline ends came to 17 bases. CDR1 and CDR2 (germline): LNHDA, SQIVND (reference sequence).

The sequence derives from a person between 18 and 65 years old who received the Ad26.COV2.S COVID-19 vaccine or a placebo. The sequencing used peripheral blood, collected in a trial of Ad26.COV2.S vaccine versus placebo. The chain joins TRBV19 to TRBJ2-7; D perhaps matches TRBD2 (7 bases). CDR3 protein: CASTPGGARSYEQYF. CDR3 DNA: TGTGCCAGTACCCCTGGGGGGGCTAGGTCCTACGAGCAGTACTTC.